One and the same sample provided the 20 T cell receptor beta chains below, sequenced in a study of metastatic and nonmetastatic thyroid tumors. TCRdb re-clonotyped the PCR reads via MiXCR. The top ten hold 6.2% of the sample, which has more than 35,000 clones, about 15% seen once. Every patient was untreated before thyroid surgery. Sequenced input: blood. All receptors come from a male donor with papillary thyroid cancer or a benign thyroid nodule (not recorded which). Some clones in this sample may be carry-over from other donors' samples.

There are a few counts of this clone. The CDR3 spells CASSLAVEFGGYTF. The DNA of the CDR3 is TGTGCCAGCAGCTTGGCAGTGGAGTTCGGTGGCTACACCTTC. The J gene is TRBJ1-2, the V gene TRBV5-4; D gene ambiguous. The CDR3 sequence is 14 residues long. V was cut by 0 bases and J by 7 bases, with 13 bases left in between. The germline V gene encodes CDR1 SGHNT and CDR2 YYREEE (reference sequence).

This clone came up many times. The J gene is TRBJ2-1, the V gene TRBV12-3 or TRBV12-4; weak D call: TRBD1 (6 bases). V dropped 5 bases and J dropped 10 bases, with 15 bases sitting between them. This CDR3 has 13 amino acids. CDR3 residues: CASSPQGMREQFF. The CDR3, as DNA: TGTGCCAGCAGTCCACAGGGTATGAGGGAGCAGTTCTTC.

This clone was recorded many times. The CDR3 spells CASSRDERDYTLDEQFF. The CDR3 coding sequence is TGTGCCAGCAGCAGAGACGAACGGGATTACACGCTCGATGAGCAGTTCTTC. The J gene is TRBJ2-1, the V gene TRBV7-8; D is possibly TRBD2 (5 bases). The germline CDR1 and CDR2 sequences are SGHVS and FQNEAQ. Trimming stripped 5 bases from V and 8 bases from J, with 25 bases between. The CDR3 length is 17 residues.

This clone was seen many times. This chain links TRBV18 with TRBJ2-1, with 9 bases identical to TRBD2. This CDR3 has 16 amino acids. Per the germline V gene, CDR1 is KGHSH and CDR2 is LQKENI. The V segment lost 4 bases and the J segment 0 bases; nucleotides outside the gene matches: 4. This CDR3 reads CASSLNSGSSYNEQFF. The CDR3 region has the DNA TGTGCCAGCTCACTTAATAGCGGGAGCTCCTACAATGAGCAGTTCTTC.

The sample holds many counts of this clone. This chain uses TRBV12-3 or TRBV12-4 with TRBJ2-5, with a possible D match to TRBD1 (6 bases). The CDR3 sequence is 14 residues long. V was clipped by 6 bases and J by 5 bases, with 16 bases between them. CDR3 nucleotides: TGTGCCAGCAGCCCTCCTGGTACAGGGGAGACCCAGTACTTC. Translating gives CASSPPGTGETQYF.

In this sample, this clone turned up a few times. The chain uses TRBV6-1 and TRBJ1-2; D gene ambiguous. Trimming removed 7 bases at V and 6 bases at J, with 12 bases between. The CDR3 has 12 residues. The germline V gene has CDR1 MNHNS and CDR2 SASEGT. The CDR3 coding sequence is TGTGCCAGCACAGTACGCGGGGATGGCTACACCTTC. It encodes CASTVRGDGYTF.

This clone was found many times. The V and J genes are TRBV19 and TRBJ2-3, with unresolved D. The CDR3 has 14 residues. V lost 3 bases and J 5 bases, leaving 12 bases between the germline ends. Looked up from germline, CDR1 is LNHDA and CDR2 is SQIVND (reference sequence). The CDR3 sequence is CASSIGDLLDTQYF. The CDR3 DNA follows: TGTGCCAGTAGTATCGGTGATCTGTTAGATACGCAGTATTTT.

The chain links TRBV11-1 to TRBJ2-1; 9 bases match TRBD2. The CDR3 loop spans 17 amino acids. Germline values: CDR1 SGHAT, CDR2 FQDESV (reference sequence). Trimming took 4 bases from V and 6 from J; bases not matched to a gene: 13. CDR3 residues: CASSSTVGRGGSNEQFF. The CDR3 DNA reads TGTGCCAGCAGCTCCACTGTGGGGCGGGGGGGCAGCAATGAGCAGTTCTTC. Full variable domain (rest looked up from reference TRBV11-1 and TRBJ2-1): EAEVAQSPRYKITEKSQAVAFWCDPISGHATLYWYRQILGQGPELLVQFQDESVVDDSQLPKDRFSAERLKGVDSTLKIQPAELGDSAMYLCASSSTVGRGGSNEQFFGPGTRLTVL.

As concerns this clone: A junction boundary mismatches the germline segment, possibly from a read error. The J gene is TRBJ2-7, the V gene TRBV9, with 9 positions matching TRBD1. This CDR3 region has 15 residues. CDR1 is SGDLS, CDR2 YYNGEE, per germline. CDR3 residues: CSSSGAGTGFHEQYF. DNA for the CDR3: TGTTCCAGCAGCGGAGCCGGGACAGGGTTTCACGAGCAGTACTTC.

This clone has ten or more counts. The genes are TRBV16 and TRBJ1-2; D possibly corresponds to TRBD1 (6 bases). Germline-derived CDR1 and CDR2 are KGHSY and FQNENV. The CDR3 covers 15 residues. Trimming shortened V by 6 bases and J by 4 bases, and 18 bases separated the two germline ends. The CDR3 DNA follows: TGTGCCAGCAGTCATATGACAGGCCGCTCCTATGGCTACACCTTC. It specifies CASSHMTGRSYGYTF.

This clone came up many times. V usage is TRBV19 and J usage is TRBJ2-2; no definite D call. This CDR3 comprises 16 residues. V was clipped by 6 bases and J by 0 bases, with 14 bases between them. Germline V CDR1 and CDR2: LNHDA, SQIVND (reference sequence). CDR3 region: CASRQRSQTNTGELFF. CDR3 bases: TGTGCCAGTAGACAAAGGAGCCAAACGAACACCGGGGAGCTGTTTTTT.

There are many counts of this clone. The chain uses TRBV27 and TRBJ1-2; 9 nucleotides align to TRBD1. Germline V gene lookup returns CDR1 MNHEY and CDR2 SMNVEV (reference sequence). Trimming cost V 4 bases and J 7 bases; bases outside gene matches: 4. CDR3 length: 13 amino acids. CDR3 DNA sequence: TGTGCCAGCAGTTATACAGGGGGCGGTGGCTACACCTTC. Translated, it gives CASSYTGGGGYTF.

This clone has only a few counts. Being one base from a much bigger clone, this may be a read error. The J gene is TRBJ2-1, the V gene TRBV4-1, with a tentative D call TRBD1 (6 bases). The germline CDR1 and CDR2 sequences are MGHRA and YSYEKL. The CDR3 is made up of 12 amino acids. The germline V and J ends were trimmed by 4 bases and 6 bases, with 7 bases remaining between them. CDR3 sequence (DNA): TGCGCCAGCAGCCGAGGGGGCAATGAGCAGTTCTTC. This gives the protein CASSRGGNEQFF.

This clone has a count of ten or more. At one of its ends the junction is not consistent with the germline gene, which may arise from a read error. The chain links TRBV5-6 to TRBJ1-2, with 7 nucleotides matching TRBD1. Germline V gene lookup returns CDR1 SGHDT and CDR2 YYEEEE. CDR3 length: 15 amino acids. CDR3 loop: CANSRATGQNYGYTF. DNA of the CDR3: TGTGCCAACAGCCGCGCCACGGGACAGAACTATGGCTACACCTTC.

This clone was picked up many times. The chain uses TRBV10-2 and TRBJ1-6, with D uncertain. Germline V gives CDR1 WSHSY, CDR2 SAAADI. With 6 bases removed from V and 8 bases from J, the gap between germline ends came to 11 bases. This CDR3 has 13 residues. CDR3 region: CASRAGSDSPLHF. The CDR3 DNA follows: TGCGCCAGCAGGGCGGGTTCCGATTCACCCCTCCACTTT.

This chain joins TRBV7-8 and TRBJ1-3; D might be TRBD1 (5 bases). Germline lookup yields CDR1 SGHVS and CDR2 FQNEAQ. Trimming shortened V by 2 bases and J by 4 bases, and 12 bases separated the two germline ends. This CDR3 spans 15 amino acids. CDR3 residues: CASSLSGARGNTIYF. The CDR3 bases are TGTGCCAGCAGCTTAAGTGGGGCGAGGGGAAACACCATATATTTT.

Ten or more counts support this clone. This chain uses TRBV29-1 with TRBJ2-3, with D perhaps matching TRBD1 (6 bases). Per germline, CDR1 SQVTM and CDR2 ANQGSEA. Between the trimmed V and J ends, which lost 4 bases and 5 bases, there was a span of 16 bases. CDR3 size: 14 residues. The CDR3 DNA follows: TGCAGCGTTGTGAGGGCAGGGGCATTAGATACGCAGTATTTT. Translating gives CSVVRAGALDTQYF.

In its sample, this clone was seen many times. Distinct nucleotide sequences in the sample also encode this CDR3. The V call is TRBV7-7, the J call TRBJ2-5; 7 nucleotides match TRBD1. V lost 2 bases and J lost 4; bases outside the gene matches: 10. This CDR3 comprises 16 residues. Germline V gene data show CDR1 as SSHAT and CDR2 as FNYEAQ (reference sequence). In DNA form, the CDR3 reads TGTGCCAGCAGCTTACAAGGGGCAGGGGGTGTAGAGACCCAGTACTTC. It translates to CASSLQGAGGVETQYF.

This clone is medium-sized by share. The rearrangement uses TRBV28 and TRBJ2-2, with 12 nucleotides matching TRBD2. This CDR3 contains 18 residues. The trim removed 5 bases at V and 4 bases at J, leaving 11 bases unmatched. Germline values: CDR1 MDHEN, CDR2 SYDVKM. CDR3 residues: CASSPVTGLAGFTGELFF. The CDR3 region has the DNA TGTGCCAGCAGTCCAGTTACCGGACTAGCGGGATTCACCGGGGAGCTGTTTTTT.

The table lists this clone with a few counts. V gene TRBV28 combines with J gene TRBJ2-7; TRBD1 matches at 7 bases. V shed 7 bases, J shed 6 bases, and the junction held 12 bases outside the gene matches. This CDR3 has 14 residues. Germline CDR1 and CDR2: MDHEN and SYDVKM. CDR3 sequence: CASIFQGVGAEQYF. The DNA for the CDR3 is TGTGCCAGCATCTTCCAGGGGGTAGGGGCCGAGCAGTACTTC.